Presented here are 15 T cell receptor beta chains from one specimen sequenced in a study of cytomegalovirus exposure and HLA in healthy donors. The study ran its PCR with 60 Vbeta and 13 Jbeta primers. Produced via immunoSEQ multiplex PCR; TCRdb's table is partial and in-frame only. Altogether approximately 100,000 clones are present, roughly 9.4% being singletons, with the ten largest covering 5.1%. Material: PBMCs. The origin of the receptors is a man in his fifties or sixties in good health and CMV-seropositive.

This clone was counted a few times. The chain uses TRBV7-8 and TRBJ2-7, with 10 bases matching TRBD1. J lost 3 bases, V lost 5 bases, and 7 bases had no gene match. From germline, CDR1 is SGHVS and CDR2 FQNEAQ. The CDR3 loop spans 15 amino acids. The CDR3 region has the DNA TGTGCCAGCAGCCCGACAGGGGGCGCTATCTACGAGCAGTACTTC. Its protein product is CASSPTGGAIYEQYF. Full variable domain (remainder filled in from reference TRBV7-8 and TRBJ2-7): GAGVSQSPRYKVAKRGQDVALRCDPISGHVSLFWYQQALGQGPEFLTYFQNEAQLDKSGLPSDRFFAERPEGSVSTLKIQRTQQEDSAVYLCASSPTGGAIYEQYFGPGTRLTVT.

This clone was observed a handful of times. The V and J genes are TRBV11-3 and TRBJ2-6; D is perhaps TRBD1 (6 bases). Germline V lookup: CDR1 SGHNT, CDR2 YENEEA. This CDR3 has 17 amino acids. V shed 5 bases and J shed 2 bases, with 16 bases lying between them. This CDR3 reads CASSLGTHSTGANVLTF. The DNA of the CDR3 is TGTGCCAGCAGCCTAGGGACACATTCAACTGGGGCCAACGTCCTGACTTTC.

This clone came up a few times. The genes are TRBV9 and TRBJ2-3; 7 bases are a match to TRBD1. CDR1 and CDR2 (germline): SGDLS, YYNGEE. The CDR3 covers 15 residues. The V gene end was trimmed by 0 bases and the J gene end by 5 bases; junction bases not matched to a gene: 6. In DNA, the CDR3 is TGTGCCAGCAGCGTAGAGGACAGGTACCGAGATACGCAGTATTTT. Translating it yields CASSVEDRYRDTQYF.

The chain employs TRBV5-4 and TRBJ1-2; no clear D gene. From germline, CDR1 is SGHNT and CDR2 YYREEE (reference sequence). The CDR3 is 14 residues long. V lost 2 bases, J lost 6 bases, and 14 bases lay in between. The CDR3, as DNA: TGTGCCAGCAGCTTCGGCCAAAGGGAGGATGGCTACACCTTC. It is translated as CASSFGQREDGYTF.

The CDR3 loop reads CASSSSGIHEQYF. The CDR3 bases are TGTGCCAGCAGCTCTAGCGGGATCCACGAGCAGTACTTC. The V call is TRBV11-2, the J call TRBJ2-7, with 9 bases identical to TRBD2. With V trimmed by 4 bases and J by 5 bases, 3 bases remained unmatched. The CDR3 is 13 amino acids. Germline V gene data show CDR1 as SGHAT and CDR2 as FQNNGV.

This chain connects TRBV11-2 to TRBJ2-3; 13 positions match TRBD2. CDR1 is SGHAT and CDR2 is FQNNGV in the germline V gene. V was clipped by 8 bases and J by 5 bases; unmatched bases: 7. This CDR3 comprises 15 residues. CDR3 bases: TGTGCCAGCTGGGGGACTAGCGGGATTGGAGATACGCAGTATTTT. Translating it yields CASWGTSGIGDTQYF.

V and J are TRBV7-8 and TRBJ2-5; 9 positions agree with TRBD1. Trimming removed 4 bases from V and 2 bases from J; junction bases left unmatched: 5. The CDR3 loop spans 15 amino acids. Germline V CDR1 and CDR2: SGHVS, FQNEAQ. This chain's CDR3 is CASSSGTGRQETQYF. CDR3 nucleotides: TGTGCCAGCAGCTCAGGGACAGGGAGACAAGAGACCCAGTACTTC.

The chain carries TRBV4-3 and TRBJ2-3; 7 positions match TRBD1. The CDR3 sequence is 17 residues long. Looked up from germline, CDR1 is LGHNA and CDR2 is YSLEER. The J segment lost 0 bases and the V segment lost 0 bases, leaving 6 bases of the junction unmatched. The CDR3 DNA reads TGCGCCAGCAGCCAAGAAGGGACAGAAGATAGCACAGATACGCAGTATTTT. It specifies CASSQEGTEDSTDTQYF.

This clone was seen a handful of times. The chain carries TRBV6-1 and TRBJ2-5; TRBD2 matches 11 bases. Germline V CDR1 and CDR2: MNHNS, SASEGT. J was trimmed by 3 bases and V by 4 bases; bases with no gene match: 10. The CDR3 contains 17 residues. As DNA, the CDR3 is TGTGCCAGCAGTGCTTACGGACTAGCGGGTGTGAAAGAGACCCAGTACTTC. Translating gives CASSAYGLAGVKETQYF.

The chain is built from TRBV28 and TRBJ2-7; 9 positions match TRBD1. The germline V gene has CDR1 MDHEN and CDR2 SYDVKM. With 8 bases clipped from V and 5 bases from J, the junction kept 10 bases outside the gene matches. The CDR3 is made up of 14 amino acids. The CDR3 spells CASLEGTGTHEQYF. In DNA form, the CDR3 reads TGTGCCAGCCTGGAAGGGACAGGGACGCACGAGCAGTACTTC.

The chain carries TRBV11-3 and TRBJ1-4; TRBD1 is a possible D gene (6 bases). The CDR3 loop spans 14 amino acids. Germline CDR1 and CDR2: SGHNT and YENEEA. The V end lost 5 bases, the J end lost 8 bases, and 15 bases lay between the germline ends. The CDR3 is CASSNQGNDEKLFF. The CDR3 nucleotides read TGTGCCAGCAGCAACCAGGGGAATGACGAAAAACTGTTTTTT.

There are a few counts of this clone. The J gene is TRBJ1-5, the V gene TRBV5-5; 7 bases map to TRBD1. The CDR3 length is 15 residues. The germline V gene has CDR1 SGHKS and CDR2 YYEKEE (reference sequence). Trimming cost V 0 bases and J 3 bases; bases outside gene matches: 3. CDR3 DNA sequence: TGTGCCAGCAGCTTGGGGGGACAGCACAATCAGCCCCAGCATTTT. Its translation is CASSLGGQHNQPQHF. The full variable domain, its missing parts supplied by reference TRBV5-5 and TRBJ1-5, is DAGVTQSPTHLIKTRGQQVTLRCSPISGHKSVSWYQQVLGQGPQFIFQYYEKEERGRGNFPDRFSARQFPNYSSELNVNALLLGDSALYLCASSLGGQHNQPQHFGDGTRLSIL.

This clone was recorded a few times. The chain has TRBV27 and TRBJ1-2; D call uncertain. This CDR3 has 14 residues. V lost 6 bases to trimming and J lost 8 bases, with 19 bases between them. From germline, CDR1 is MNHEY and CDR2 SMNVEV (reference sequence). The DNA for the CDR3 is TGTGCCAGCAGCTCCCCGAGGGAAGAGTGGGGCTACACCTTC. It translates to CASSSPREEWGYTF.

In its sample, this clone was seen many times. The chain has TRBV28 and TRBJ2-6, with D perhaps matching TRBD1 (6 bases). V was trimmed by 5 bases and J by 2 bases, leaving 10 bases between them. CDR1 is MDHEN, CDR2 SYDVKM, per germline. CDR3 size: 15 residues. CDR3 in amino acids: CASSPTGPGANVLTF. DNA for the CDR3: TGTGCCAGCAGTCCAACAGGGCCTGGGGCCAACGTCCTGACTTTC. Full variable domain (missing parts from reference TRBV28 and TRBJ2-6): DVKVTQSSRYLVKRTGEKVFLECVQDMDHENMFWYRQDPGLGLRLIYFSYDVKMKEKGDIPEGYSVSREKKERFSLILESASTNQTSMYLCASSPTGPGANVLTFGAGSRLTVL.

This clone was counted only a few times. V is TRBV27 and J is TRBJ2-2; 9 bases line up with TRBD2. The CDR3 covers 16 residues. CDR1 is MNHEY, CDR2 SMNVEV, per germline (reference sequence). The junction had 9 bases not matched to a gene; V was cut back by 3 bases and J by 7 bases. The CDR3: CASSFWTSARVGELFF. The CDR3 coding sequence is TGTGCCAGCAGTTTCTGGACTAGCGCAAGGGTCGGGGAGCTGTTTTTT.